Below, 12 T cell receptor beta chains from the same sample are listed, as sequenced in a study of chemoradiotherapy in HPV16-positive cancers. TCRdb's copy holds only in-frame clones and misses some; the assay was immunoSEQ multiplex PCR. The table lists about 10,000 clones, 65% to 80% of them singletons. The material sequenced was tumor tissue, taken from a patient who underwent chemoradiotherapy. The source of these receptors is a human donor with HPV-associated anogenital cancer.

V gene TRBV4-1 combines with J gene TRBJ1-4; TRBD1 might be the D (5 bases). This CDR3 comprises 18 residues. The V gene's germline CDR1 is MGHRA and CDR2 YSYEKL. The ends were cut back, 0 bases at V and 6 bases at J, with 20 bases in the middle. The CDR3 loop reads CASSQDPTPRAVDEKLFF. In DNA, the CDR3 is TGCGCCAGCAGCCAAGATCCCACCCCCAGGGCCGTAGATGAAAAACTGTTTTTT.

This clone was counted a single time. This chain uses TRBV30 with TRBJ1-2; D is unresolved. This CDR3 has 16 amino acids. The ends were cut back, 2 bases at V and 0 bases at J, with 16 bases in the middle. The germline V gene has CDR1 GTSNPN and CDR2 SVGIG (reference sequence). The CDR3: CAWSNERRGANYGYTF. CDR3 nucleotides: TGTGCCTGGAGTAACGAAAGGCGGGGAGCTAACTATGGCTACACCTTC.

This sequence joins TRBV6-6 and TRBJ1-2; 7 bases are shared with TRBD1. The germline V gene encodes CDR1 MNHNY and CDR2 SVGAGI (reference sequence). The CDR3 runs 13 residues. J gave up 3 bases and V 6 bases, and 4 bases lay outside the gene matches. DNA of the CDR3: TGTGCCAGCAGGGACGGACAGGACTATGGCTACACCTTC. Protein sequence: CASRDGQDYGYTF.

J is TRBJ2-2 and V is TRBV7-9; 11 bases line up with TRBD1. Unmatched junction bases numbered 11, after V lost 8 bases and J lost 0 bases. CDR3 length: 18 amino acids. The germline gives CDR1 SEHNR, CDR2 FQNEAQ (reference sequence). CDR3 in amino acids: CASGPTDRGRANTGELFF. The CDR3 nucleotides read TGTGCCAGCGGACCGACGGACAGGGGGCGCGCGAACACCGGGGAGCTGTTTTTT.

This clone occurred a few times. The chain employs TRBV28 and TRBJ2-4; D ambiguous. Germline loops: CDR1 MDHEN, CDR2 SYDVKM. The CDR3 contains 13 residues. V lost 3 bases, J lost 8 bases, and 11 bases lay in between. The chain's CDR3 is CASSFPKVDIQYF. As DNA, the CDR3 is TGTGCCAGCAGTTTCCCTAAAGTCGACATTCAGTACTTC.

The chain uses TRBV5-1 and TRBJ2-7, with 10 nucleotides matching TRBD1. Trimming removed 4 bases from V and 3 bases from J; junction bases left unmatched: 4. This CDR3 has 14 amino acids. From germline, CDR1 is SGHRS and CDR2 YFSETQ. This CDR3 is CASSAGTGDYEQYF. CDR3 bases: TGCGCCAGCAGCGCCGGGACAGGGGACTACGAGCAGTACTTC.

The DNA of the CDR3 is TGTGCCAGCAGTGAAGTGCCGGGACGGGGGAACTATGGCTACACCTTC. It encodes CASSEVPGRGNYGYTF. The V call is TRBV2, the J call TRBJ1-2; a possible D gene is TRBD1 (5 bases). Between the trimmed V and J ends, which lost 1 base and 2 bases, there was a span of 14 bases. Germline CDR1 is SNHLY and CDR2 is FYNNEI. This CDR3 is 16 amino acids long.

J is TRBJ1-6 and V is TRBV28; no clear D. Per germline, CDR1 MDHEN and CDR2 SYDVKM. This CDR3 has 15 amino acids. V lost 6 bases and J lost 7, with 16 bases in between. In DNA form, the CDR3 reads TGTGCCAGCAGGCCAGTCGAATTTGTAAATTCACCCCTCCACTTT. It codes for CASRPVEFVNSPLHF.

This clone was seen a few times. This chain links TRBV19 with TRBJ2-7; no definite D call. Trimming removed 3 bases from V and 2 bases from J, with 14 bases in between. Germline CDR1 LNHDA, CDR2 SQIVND (reference sequence). CDR3 length equals 15 residues. Here the CDR3 reads CASSISADAPYEQYF. The CDR3 DNA follows: TGTGCCAGTAGTATCTCGGCGGACGCCCCCTACGAGCAGTACTTC.

The CDR3 DNA follows: TGTGCCAGCAGCTCTCGACGGGGGGGCCGGAACGAGCAGTACTTC. Translating gives CASSSRRGGRNEQYF. V gene TRBV5-4 combines with J gene TRBJ2-7; 8 positions agree with TRBD2. The CDR3 runs 15 residues. Germline V gene data show CDR1 as SGHNT and CDR2 as YYREEE (reference sequence). Trimming at V came to 3 bases and at J to 5 bases, leaving 10 bases not matched to a gene.

This chain joins TRBV4-2 and TRBJ2-3, with TRBD1 identical over 8 bases. This CDR3 contains 17 residues. From germline, CDR1 is LGHNA and CDR2 YNFKEQ. The junction had 6 bases not matched to a gene; V was cut back by 0 bases and J by 1 base. DNA of the CDR3: TGTGCCAGCAGCCAAGATACGCTACAGGGGGGCACAGATACGCAGTATTTT. Translated: CASSQDTLQGGTDTQYF.

This sequence joins TRBV6-1 and TRBJ1-2, with D perhaps matching TRBD1 (5 bases). Per the germline V gene, CDR1 is MNHNS and CDR2 is SASEGT. The CDR3 sequence is 17 residues long. V was pared by 0 bases and J by 6 bases, with 20 bases between. In nucleotides, the CDR3 is TGTGCCAGCAGTGAAGCTTGGCAGGGAGGTTCGCTGAATGGCTACACCTTC. Amino acid sequence: CASSEAWQGGSLNGYTF.